These 5 T cell receptor beta chains were all obtained from the same sample, sequenced in a study of PD-L1 blockade in urothelial cancer. Clones were read by immunoSEQ multiplex PCR, and TCRdb kept only the in-frame ones, dropping some. The data show tens of thousands of clones, roughly 82% seen once. The sequenced sample was PBMCs, obtained around atezolizumab (anti-PD-L1) treatment. All receptors derive from a man in his 70s with urothelial cancer.

The chain combines TRBV30 with TRBJ1-5; D not certain. The ends were cut back, 4 bases at V and 3 bases at J, with 13 bases in the middle. Germline lookup yields CDR1 GTSNPN and CDR2 SVGIG (reference sequence). The CDR3 sequence is 14 residues long. The CDR3 region has the DNA TGTGCCTGGACCGAGAACAGCTACAATCAGCCCCAGCATTTT. Protein product: CAWTENSYNQPQHF.

This chain links TRBV18 with TRBJ1-1, with a possible D match to TRBD1 (5 bases). The CDR3 totals 13 residues. V lost 4 bases and J 5 bases, leaving 11 bases between the germline ends. Germline V CDR1 and CDR2: KGHSH, LQKENI. Here the CDR3 DNA reads TGTGCCAGCTCACGGACGGGGGGGACTGAAGCTTTCTTT. Its protein product is CASSRTGGTEAFF.

The gene calls are TRBV9 and TRBJ2-3; a weak D match, TRBD2 (6 bases). Germline V gives CDR1 SGDLS, CDR2 YYNGEE. The CDR3 totals 17 residues. Trimming pared 0 bases from V and 6 bases from J, leaving 20 bases between. The CDR3 nucleotides are TGTGCCAGCAGCGTAGTAGTTGGGGGAGCGGCGGGGGATACGCAGTATTTT. It codes for CASSVVVGGAAGDTQYF.

The chain recombines TRBV2 with TRBJ2-7; 9 bases are a match to TRBD1. Germline V CDR1 and CDR2: SNHLY, FYNNEI. V lost 4 bases to trimming and J lost 6 bases; unmatched junction nucleotides: 13. The CDR3 extends over 16 amino acids. The CDR3 sequence: CASSGLHLPGQGEQYF. DNA of the CDR3: TGTGCCAGCAGTGGCCTTCACCTCCCGGGACAGGGCGAGCAGTACTTC.

The chain has TRBV19 and TRBJ2-7; 8 bases line up with TRBD2. This CDR3 comprises 14 residues. The V segment lost 1 base and the J segment 6 bases; nucleotides outside the gene matches: 5. Germline V gene data show CDR1 as LNHDA and CDR2 as SQIVND (reference sequence). CDR3 sequence: CASSIAGAGGEQYF. CDR3 in DNA: TGTGCCAGTAGTATAGCTGGCGCGGGGGGCGAGCAGTACTTC.